The sequence of this TCR beta chain was determined in a study of cytomegalovirus exposure and HLA in healthy donors. Study-level points and caveats: Overall, 164 TCR beta chains were annotated as cytomegalovirus-associated. Most TCR sequences were uncommon, yet certain public TCRs appeared in many donors. In most subjects, TCR beta sequences reportedly gave accurate predictions of HLA-A and HLA-B alleles.

The germline gives CDR1 SGHNT, CDR2 YYREEE (reference sequence). The junction had 10 bases not matched to a gene; V was cut back by 4 bases and J by 7 bases. The length of the CDR3 is 15 residues. Comments on this clone: The target antigen is unknown.

Researchers ran the PCR with 60 Vbeta and 13 Jbeta primers. The authors' processing: Around 11 million of 70 million to 80 million unique TCR beta chains were shared, per a later count. Profiled with immunoSEQ multiplex PCR; TCRdb holds only in-frame clones, not every one. Clone size and V and J calls were adopted from that table, with D and trimming inferred from the DNA. The data show about 190,000 clones, 60% to 80% seen once. This chain links TRBV5-4 with TRBJ2-3, with 9 bases fitting TRBD2. Sequencing used PBMCs. The TCR sequence derives from a woman aged 30 to 39 in good health and CMV-seropositive. CDR3: CASSLAGPQSHTQYF. Here the CDR3 DNA reads TGTGCCAGCAGCCTAGCGGGGCCTCAATCGCATACGCAGTATTTT.